This is a list of T cell receptor beta chains from one sample in a study of control samples from healthy donors and cancer patients. Data came from immunoSEQ multiplex PCR; TCRdb stores just in-frame clones and leaves some out. Counted here are fewer than 200,000 clones, 96% occurring once; the ten biggest clones make up just over 1%. The sequencing sample was made of blood. The receptors originated from a woman aged 25 to 45 in good health. Each CDR3 is given with its conserved first and last residue. The D gene is left open where the match is weak. The size field is filled for only some rows; it gives once, few, many or a size class.

CDR3,DNA,size,D,V,J
CASSPSYNSPLHF,TGTGCCAGCAGTCCCTCGTATAATTCACCCCTCCACTTT,.,.,TRBV28,TRBJ1-6
CASSYSIGVDTF,TGTGCCAGCAGTTACTCGATAGGGGTGGACACCTTC,.,.,TRBV6-6,TRBJ1-2
CASSLAPYNEQFF,TGTGCCAGCAGCTTGGCACCCTACAATGAGCAGTTCTTC,.,.,TRBV5-5,TRBJ2-1
CASSFSGQEYYEQYF,TGTGCCAGCAGCTTCTCCGGACAGGAGTACTACGAGCAGTACTTC,.,TRBD1,TRBV13,TRBJ2-7
CASRMTVVGEQYF,TGTGCCAGCAGGATGACAGTCGTCGGGGAGCAGTACTTC,.,.,TRBV2,TRBJ2-7
CASSIYPESSYEQYF,TGTGCCAGTAGTATATACCCCGAGAGCTCCTACGAGCAGTACTTC,.,.,TRBV19,TRBJ2-7
CASRKTGNYGYTF,TGCGCCAGCAGGAAGACAGGGAACTATGGCTACACCTTC,.,TRBD1,TRBV10-2,TRBJ1-2
CASSSPRGLAGANSGANVLTF,TGTGCCAGCAGCTCCCCCCGGGGTTTGGCGGGGGCGAACTCTGGGGCCAACGTCCTGACTTTC,.,.,TRBV6-6,TRBJ2-6
CASSLGLYNSPLHF,TGTGCCAGCAGCTTAGGACTGTATAATTCACCCCTCCACTTT,once,.,TRBV5-8,TRBJ1-6
CASSPRAGGTGQPQHF,TGTGCCAGTAGTCCCCGGGCAGGGGGAACTGGTCAGCCCCAGCATTTT,.,TRBD1,TRBV19,TRBJ1-5
CASSSSGGIGQPQHF,TGTGCCAGCAGTTCGTCTGGGGGGATAGGTCAGCCCCAGCATTTT,.,.,TRBV28,TRBJ1-5
CASSPARHNEQFF,TGTGCCAGCTCACCAGCTAGACACAATGAGCAGTTCTTC,.,.,TRBV18,TRBJ2-1
CASSVQGDYGYTF,TGTGCCAGCAGCGTACAGGGTGACTATGGCTACACCTTC,.,.,TRBV2,TRBJ1-2
CASSTRDRYRAGFYEQYF,TGTGCCAGCTCGACCCGGGACAGGTATCGGGCAGGTTTCTACGAGCAGTACTTC,.,TRBD1,TRBV2,TRBJ2-7
CASRPGANVLTF,TGCGCCAGCAGACCCGGGGCCAACGTCCTGACTTTC,.,.,TRBV5-1,TRBJ2-6
CASSLGPNRGETQYF,TGCGCCAGCAGCTTGGGCCCGAACCGAGGGGAGACCCAGTACTTC,.,.,TRBV5-1,TRBJ2-5
CASSQDLKGRYNSPLHF,TGTGCCAGCAGCCAAGATCTTAAGGGCAGATATAATTCACCCCTCCACTTT,once,.,TRBV14,TRBJ1-6
CASSYRDRAYNEQFF,TGTGCCAGCAGCTACCGGGACAGAGCATACAATGAGCAGTTCTTC,.,TRBD1,TRBV9,TRBJ2-1
CASSYRGIGELFF,TGTGCCAGCAGTTACCGGGGGATCGGGGAGCTGTTTTTT,.,.,TRBV6-6,TRBJ2-2
CASSVAQDVGNTEAFF,TGTGCCAGCAGCGTAGCCCAGGACGTTGGGAACACTGAAGCTTTCTTT,.,.,TRBV9,TRBJ1-1
CASSFGGEVGYGYTF,TGTGCCAGCAGCTTCGGAGGGGAGGTTGGCTATGGCTACACCTTC,.,.,TRBV11-2,TRBJ1-2
CASSPTVASYEQYF,TGTGCCAGCAGCCCGACAGTCGCCTCCTACGAGCAGTACTTC,.,.,TRBV5-4,TRBJ2-7
CATSRGRSGGFYELYF,TGTGCCACCAGCAGAGGGAGGAGCGGGGGATTCTACGAGCTGTACTTC,.,TRBD2,TRBV15,TRBJ2-7
CASSIGYGYGYTF,TGTGCCAGTAGTATAGGCTATGGCTATGGCTACACCTTC,.,.,TRBV19,TRBJ1-2
CASRDYRAEAFF,TGTGCCAGCAGAGACTATAGGGCTGAAGCTTTCTTT,.,.,TRBV2,TRBJ1-1
CASSWTGEDTQYF,TGTGCCAGCAGCTGGACAGGGGAAGATACGCAGTATTTT,.,TRBD1,TRBV5-6,TRBJ2-3
CASSIAAARGEKLFF,TGTGCCAGTAGTATCGCAGCAGCCCGAGGGGAAAAACTGTTTTTT,.,.,TRBV19,TRBJ1-4
CAVGGGYGYTF,TGTGCAGTCGGGGGCGGCTATGGCTACACCTTC,.,.,TRBV6-5,TRBJ1-2
CAIKDPQETQYF,TGTGCCATCAAAGACCCCCAAGAGACCCAGTACTTC,.,.,TRBV10-3,TRBJ2-5
CASSLAPRGLNEQYF,TGCGCCAGCAGCTTGGCCCCCAGGGGGCTCAACGAGCAGTACTTC,.,TRBD1,TRBV5-1,TRBJ2-7
CAWSGTGGRQFF,TGTGCCTGGTCCGGGACAGGGGGAAGGCAGTTCTTC,.,TRBD1,TRBV30,TRBJ2-1
CASSVGVVTNEKLFF,TGTGCCAGCAGCGTAGGGGTTGTAACTAATGAAAAACTGTTTTTT,.,.,TRBV9,TRBJ1-4
CATSDYGEKLFF,TGTGCCACCAGTGATTATGGCGAAAAACTGTTTTTT,.,.,TRBV24-1,TRBJ1-4
CASSKRSLYGYTF,TGTGCCAGCAGCAAAAGGAGCTTGTATGGCTACACCTTC,once,.,TRBV5-5,TRBJ1-2
CASSQGQGGKLFF,TGTGCCAGCAGCCAGGGACAGGGAGGAAAACTGTTTTTT,.,TRBD1,TRBV3-1/TRBV3-2,TRBJ1-4
CATSRDRRQITYEQYF,TGTGCCACCAGCAGAGATAGGCGACAGATTACCTACGAGCAGTACTTC,.,.,TRBV15,TRBJ2-7
CASSVAGGLLETQYF,TGTGCCAGCAGCGTAGCTGGGGGACTCCTTGAGACCCAGTACTTC,.,.,TRBV9,TRBJ2-5
CAISEATHIYF,TGTGCCATCAGTGAGGCTACACATATATATTTT,.,.,TRBV10-3,TRBJ1-3